The sequence of this T cell receptor (beta chain) was determined in a study of blood T cells in healthy people across ages. Study-wide results and caveats: From one million sequenced T cells, diversity estimates were lower bounds.

Trimming cost V 11 bases and J 5 bases, with 16 bases left between them. From germline, CDR1 is SNHLY and CDR2 FYNNEI. This CDR3 comprises 13 residues. Donors ranged from roughly 6 to 90 years old and were healthy Caucasians in Russia. In regard to this clonotype: The antigen is undetermined.

Next came a second PCR, run for about 7 to 12 cycles, which used a sample-barcoded 5' primer along with a J-beta primer mix. TCRdb re-called the 5' RACE reads with MiXCR, one entry per CDR3 protein. The sample has about 640,000 distinct CDR3 sequences; 58% are singletons. The chain combines TRBV2 with TRBJ2-1; D may be TRBD2 (6 bases). Sequencing input: blood. This receptor was taken from a man aged 55 to 69 in good health. The CDR3 spells CASRRGLNNEQFF. The CDR3 DNA sequence: TGTGCCTCCCGGAGGGGCTTGAACAATGAGCAGTTCTTC.